This T cell receptor (beta chain) emerged from a study of blood T cell repertoires in COVID-19. Study in general: COVID-19 samples, acute and convalescent, were from the United States, Italy and Spain. PBMCs, B-cell-depleted T cells, or T cells provided the cDNA or gDNA that made up the material.

Original methodology: The authors estimated nucleated cell counts from reference gene primer amplification. Produced via immunoSEQ multiplex PCR; TCRdb's table is partial and in-frame only. The V and J calls and the clone size are those of that table, but D and trimming were determined from the DNA. The sample includes 110,000 to 150,000 clones, 80% to 90% of them seen just once. V gave up 6 bases and J gave up 4 bases, with 10 bases separating them. There are 13 residues in the CDR3. The table lists this clone with a few counts. J is TRBJ1-3 and V is TRBV12-3 or TRBV12-4; no reliable D call. The sequenced material came from peripheral blood. This receptor was taken from a man aged 60 to 69 with active or convalescent COVID-19. CDR3 sequence reads: CASRRGDGNTIYF. The CDR3 DNA is TGTGCCAGCAGGAGAGGAGACGGAAACACCATATATTTT.